Below are 22 T cell receptor beta chains sequenced from a single sample in a study of blood T cells in healthy people across ages (dated by TCRdb to about 2015). Library generation was performed with 5' RACE. Sequenced on an Illumina HiSeq 2500. A second PCR of about 6 to 11 cycles was performed with a sample-barcoded 5' primer and a J-beta primer mix. Clones were called with MiXCR by TCRdb after fastp trimmed the public reads at Q25, and only in-frame beta chains were retained. Identical CDR3 protein sequences are pooled into one entry, listed with their most common genes and DNA. The sample profile shows some 670,000 distinct CDR3 sequences; about 50% of them were found once. Approximately 13% of the sample goes to the ten largest clones. Specimen: blood. The receptors were gathered from a woman aged 80 or over in good health.

This clonotype was recorded many times. The rearrangement links TRBV5-1 to TRBJ2-4, with D perhaps matching TRBD2 (5 bases). Germline loops: CDR1 SGHRS, CDR2 YFSETQ. With 4 bases removed from V and 5 bases from J, the gap between germline ends came to 16 bases. This CDR3 contains 15 residues. The chain's CDR3 is CASSPGNTAENIQYF. CDR3 nucleotide sequence: TGCGCCAGCAGCCCTGGTAACACAGCGGAAAACATTCAGTACTTC.

The rearrangement links TRBV12-3 or TRBV12-4 to TRBJ1-3; a possible D gene is TRBD1 (5 bases). There are 14 residues in the CDR3. V was cut by 5 bases and J by 1 base, with 9 bases left in between. DNA of the CDR3: TGTGCCAGCAGTGCCAGGGATTCTGGAAACACCATATATTTT. It yields the protein CASSARDSGNTIYF.

CDR3 in DNA: TGTGCCTGGAGCCAAACCAATCGGGAGCAGTTCTTC. Protein: CAWSQTNREQFF. The chain employs TRBV30 and TRBJ2-1; D gene uncertain. CDR1 and CDR2 (germline): GTSNPN, SVGIG (reference sequence). The CDR3 runs 12 residues. Trimming pared 3 bases from V and 10 bases from J, leaving 13 bases between. The full variable domain, with the rest looked up from reference TRBV30 and TRBJ2-1, is SQTIHQWPATLVQPVGSPLSLECTVEGTSNPNLYWYRQAAGRGLQLLFYSVGIGQISSEVPQNLSASRPQDRQFILSSKKLLLSDSGFYLCAWSQTNREQFFGPGTRLTVL.

This clonotype was recorded once. The CDR3 protein is CASSYGPREQFF. CDR3 DNA sequence: TGTGCCAGCAGCTATGGCCCGCGAGAGCAGTTCTTC. J is TRBJ2-1 and V is TRBV5-6; D uncertain. The CDR3 loop spans 12 amino acids. Germline V gene lookup returns CDR1 SGHDT and CDR2 YYEEEE. The V end lost 3 bases, the J end lost 10 bases, and 11 bases lay between the germline ends.

This clonotype was seen a handful of times. This chain uses TRBV5-1 with TRBJ2-5; possible D gene TRBD2, 5 bases. The end of the DNA aligns better with TRBJ2-7, so the J call may be wrong. The CDR3 runs 14 residues. The germline V gene has CDR1 SGHRS and CDR2 YFSETQ. CDR3 bases: TGCGCCAGCAGCCCAGTGACGGGAATCTACGAGCAGTACTTC. Encoded protein: CASSPVTGIYEQYF.

The chain links TRBV2 to TRBJ2-6; D is perhaps TRBD2 (5 bases). V shed 3 bases and J shed 0 bases, with 12 bases lying between them. The CDR3 is 17 amino acids. From germline, CDR1 is SNHLY and CDR2 FYNNEI. CDR3 residues: CASSERVPSSGANVLTF. The CDR3 DNA reads TGTGCCAGCAGTGAGCGGGTCCCGAGCTCTGGGGCCAACGTCCTGACTTTC.

This sequence joins TRBV9 and TRBJ2-1; TRBD1 aligns across 8 bases. Judging by the DNA end, TRBJ2-7 fits better; the J call may be wrong. The CDR3 extends over 14 amino acids. CDR1 and CDR2 from the germline V gene are SGDLS and YYNGEE. CDR3 residues: CASNDGQGPDEQYF. The CDR3 coding sequence is TGTGCCAGCAACGATGGACAGGGCCCCGACGAGCAGTACTTC.

J is TRBJ2-3 and V is TRBV5-1; D uncertain. The CDR3 has 15 residues. The germline CDR1 and CDR2 sequences are SGHRS and YFSETQ. V lost 1 base and J 0 bases, leaving 9 bases between the germline ends. CDR3 sequence: CASSLIRVSTDTQYF. The CDR3 DNA follows: TGCGCCAGCAGCTTGATAAGGGTTAGCACAGATACGCAGTATTTT.

This chain links TRBV7-2 with TRBJ2-7, with D unclear. The CDR3 has 16 residues. Looked up from germline, CDR1 is SGHTA and CDR2 is FQGNSA. With 1 base removed from V and 2 bases from J, the gap between germline ends came to 15 bases. The CDR3 DNA reads as TGTGCCAGCAGCTTAGACGGAAGTCATATAGCCTACGAGCAGTACTTC. This encodes CASSLDGSHIAYEQYF.

This clonotype was seen once. The V and J genes are TRBV10-3 and TRBJ2-1; D gene uncertain. This CDR3 contains 12 residues. V gave up 4 bases and J gave up 13 bases, with 14 bases separating them. CDR1 ENHRY and CDR2 SYGVKD come from the germline V gene. The CDR3 loop reads CAISVSGSTQFF. The CDR3 coding sequence is TGTGCCATCAGTGTGTCAGGATCGACCCAGTTCTTC.

There are many counts of this clonotype. The gene calls are TRBV12-3 or TRBV12-4 and TRBJ1-2; 8 bases are a match to TRBD1. Trimming took 5 bases from V and 2 from J; bases not matched to a gene: 4. CDR3 size: 14 residues. CDR3 protein: CASSPGQVNYGYTF. The CDR3 DNA reads as TGTGCCAGCAGTCCGGGACAGGTGAACTATGGCTACACCTTC.

The sample holds a few counts of this clonotype. The V gene is TRBV13, the J gene TRBJ2-1; D gene ambiguous. Deletions cut 1 base from V and 0 bases from J, with 10 bases between. Germline CDR1 PRHDT, CDR2 FYEKMQ (reference sequence). CDR3 length: 16 amino acids. In nucleotides, the CDR3 is TGTGCCAGCAGCTTAGTTGGTCGTCCCTCCTACAATGAGCAGTTCTTC. Protein: CASSLVGRPSYNEQFF.

This chain uses TRBV28 with TRBJ1-6; D gene unclear. Germline V lookup: CDR1 MDHEN, CDR2 SYDVKM. V was cut by 3 bases and J by 10 bases, with 16 bases left in between. There are 15 residues in the CDR3. The CDR3 loop is CASSFSGRGKSPLHF. The CDR3 region has the DNA TGTGCCAGCAGTTTTAGCGGGCGTGGGAAGTCACCCCTCCACTTT.

The rearrangement links TRBV15 to TRBJ2-1, with D possibly being TRBD1 (8 bases). V was shortened by 5 bases and J by 5 bases, with 13 bases between the two germline ends. The CDR3 has 14 residues. Germline CDR1 reads LNHNV; CDR2 reads YYDKDF (reference sequence). The CDR3 nucleotides are TGTGCCACCAGCTTACAGGGGGGGAACAATGAGCAGTTCTTC. This translates into CATSLQGGNNEQFF.

This clonotype was seen ten or more times. V is TRBV3-1 and J is TRBJ2-1; TRBD2 aligns across 7 bases. The CDR3 has 17 amino acids. With 4 bases clipped from V and 2 bases from J, the junction kept 11 bases outside the gene matches. Per the germline V gene, CDR1 is LGHDT and CDR2 is YNNKEL (reference sequence). CDR3 sequence: CASSRRRDYHTYNEQFF. The CDR3 region has the DNA TGTGCCAGCAGCCGCCGCCGGGACTACCACACCTACAATGAGCAGTTCTTC.

There are many counts of this clonotype. The chain uses TRBV14 and TRBJ2-1, with TRBD2 matching over 8 bases. Looked up from germline, CDR1 is SGHDN and CDR2 is FVKESK. The CDR3 runs to 13 residues. Trimming removed 1 base from V and 10 bases from J; junction bases left unmatched: 3. The CDR3 protein is CASSQGLAGEQFF. DNA of the CDR3: TGTGCCAGCAGCCAAGGATTAGCGGGGGAGCAGTTCTTC.

The chain carries TRBV3-1 and TRBJ2-5; the D is unclear. The CDR3 contains 14 residues. CDR1 and CDR2 from the germline V gene are LGHDT and YNNKEL (reference sequence). V lost 0 bases and J lost 5, with 10 bases in between. The CDR3 reads CASSQELVAETQYF. In DNA form, the CDR3 reads TGTGCCAGCAGCCAAGAGTTGGTTGCGGAGACCCAGTACTTC.

The rearrangement joins TRBV20-1 to TRBJ1-2; D is unclear. Germline CDR1 and CDR2: DFQATT and SNEGSKA (reference sequence). The CDR3 sequence is 13 residues long. V was pared by 5 bases and J by 0 bases, with 10 bases between. CDR3 loop: CSAGLKANYGYTF. The CDR3 nucleotides are TGCAGTGCTGGACTGAAAGCTAACTATGGCTACACCTTC.

This clonotype showed up just a few times. The CDR3 region is CSARGVGIPVEQFF. The CDR3 DNA is TGCAGTGCTAGGGGGGTCGGTATTCCTGTTGAGCAGTTCTTC. The chain combines TRBV20-1 with TRBJ2-1, with D perhaps being TRBD1 or TRBD2 (5 bases each). V lost 3 bases, J lost 9 bases, and 18 bases lay in between. The CDR3 is 14 amino acids. Germline CDR1 DFQATT, CDR2 SNEGSKA (reference sequence).

This sequence joins TRBV20-1 and TRBJ2-2; D remains unclear. Looked up from germline, CDR1 is DFQATT and CDR2 is SNEGSKA (reference sequence). The V end lost 3 bases, the J end lost 5 bases, and 7 bases lay between the germline ends. The CDR3 runs 12 residues. CDR3 DNA sequence: TGCAGTGCTAGTTTTGGAACCGGGGAGCTGTTTTTT. The encoded protein is CSASFGTGELFF.

This clonotype was seen at least ten times. The rearrangement joins TRBV20-1 to TRBJ2-1, with D perhaps being TRBD1 or TRBD2 (5 bases each). Trimming pared 3 bases from V and 7 bases from J, leaving 13 bases between. CDR1 DFQATT and CDR2 SNEGSKA come from the germline V gene (reference sequence). This CDR3 has 13 amino acids. The CDR3 spells CSASRAGTNEQFF. Written as DNA, the CDR3 is TGCAGTGCTAGCAGGGCGGGTACGAATGAGCAGTTCTTC.

This clonotype was counted ten times or more. Here the CDR3 reads CSALRQDSNQPQHF. The CDR3 nucleotides read TGCAGTGCGCTACGACAGGATAGCAATCAGCCCCAGCATTTT. The gene calls are TRBV20-1 and TRBJ1-5; D may be TRBD1 (6 bases). CDR3 size: 14 residues. The germline V gene encodes CDR1 DFQATT and CDR2 SNEGSKA (reference sequence). V lost 6 bases and J 0 bases, leaving 12 bases between the germline ends.